This TCR beta chain was sequenced during a study of T cells in Graves' hyperthyroidism and ophthalmopathy. V gave up 0 bases and J gave up 6 bases, with 16 bases separating them. Germline V lookup: CDR1 SGDLS, CDR2 YYNGEE. The CDR3 runs to 17 residues. It was uncontrolled infection, other autoimmune disease, pregnancy or lactation that excluded patients. RNA transcripts yielded amplified TCR beta CDR3 regions. During a first-round RT-PCR of the TCR CDR3, the HTBI primer set was used. In TCRdb, the multiplex PCR reads were re-called with MiXCR into one record per CDR3 protein. In the table there are roughly 580,000 distinct CDR3 sequences, around 13% of which are singletons. This clonotype was detected many times.

The receptor was isolated from a woman in her thirties with Graves' hyperthyroidism that later progressed to Graves' ophthalmopathy. The rearrangement links TRBV9 to TRBJ1-6; D ambiguous. Sequencing input: blood. CDR3 in DNA: TGTGCCAGCAGCGTAGCCCCATCAAGGACCCTTAATTCACCCCTCCACTTT. Amino acids: CASSVAPSRTLNSPLHF.